The 30 T cell receptor beta chains given below trace back to one sample, sequenced in a study of cytomegalovirus exposure and HLA in healthy donors. Primers included in the PCR were 60 Vbeta and 13 Jbeta primers. This table comes from immunoSEQ multiplex PCR, and its TCRdb copy is limited to in-frame clones, with some not included. The sample has 150,000 to 200,000 clones; approximately 80% are singletons. Source material: PBMCs. These receptors came from a young woman in good health and CMV-seronegative.

The rearrangement joins TRBV5-1 to TRBJ1-4, with 7 positions matching TRBD1. The CDR3 loop spans 19 amino acids. Germline loops: CDR1 SGHRS, CDR2 YFSETQ. The V segment lost 0 bases and the J segment 7 bases; nucleotides outside the gene matches: 18. The CDR3 spells CASSLAPGLQGESGEKLFF. CDR3 in DNA: TGCGCCAGCAGCTTGGCCCCGGGACTCCAGGGGGAGAGCGGTGAAAAACTGTTTTTT.

The chain's CDR3 is CASSPPSGSISTEAFF. In nucleotides, the CDR3 is TGTGCCAGCTCACCACCGTCGGGGAGTATCTCCACTGAAGCTTTCTTT. The chain recombines TRBV18 with TRBJ1-1; D not certain. Trimming took off 0 bases at V and 4 bases at J, with 15 bases between the two ends. There are 16 residues in the CDR3. CDR1 KGHSH and CDR2 LQKENI come from the germline V gene.

The chain couples TRBV7-9 to TRBJ2-7; TRBD1 is a possible D gene (5 bases). This CDR3 is 16 amino acids long. V dropped 1 base and J dropped 2 bases, with 15 bases sitting between them. The V gene's germline CDR1 is SEHNR and CDR2 FQNEAQ (reference sequence). CDR3: CASSLVGQGIAYEQYF. As DNA, the CDR3 is TGTGCCAGCAGCTTAGTCGGCCAGGGAATCGCCTACGAGCAGTACTTC.

V is TRBV7-2 and J is TRBJ1-3; 7 bases line up with TRBD1. Unmatched junction bases numbered 8, after V lost 3 bases and J lost 0 bases. Germline V gene sequence: CDR1 SGHTA, CDR2 FQGNSA. There are 17 residues in the CDR3. CDR3 sequence (DNA): TGTGCCAGCAGCTTGGGACAGCCCACCCTCTCTGGAAACACCATATATTTT. Translated: CASSLGQPTLSGNTIYF.

The V call is TRBV30, the J call TRBJ1-4; D remains unclear. Deletions cut 0 bases from V and 8 bases from J, with 13 bases between. Germline CDR1 GTSNPN, CDR2 SVGIG (reference sequence). The CDR3 is 14 residues long. In DNA, the CDR3 is TGTGCCTGGAGTGTTCAAAGTGGGAGCGAAAAACTGTTTTTT. It yields the protein CAWSVQSGSEKLFF. The full variable domain, in which reference TRBV30 and TRBJ1-4 provide the parts outside the CDR3, is SQTIHQWPATLVQPVGSPLSLECTVEGTSNPNLYWYRQAAGRGLQLLFYSVGIGQISSEVPQNLSASRPQDRQFILSSKKLLLSDSGFYLCAWSVQSGSEKLFFGSGTQLSVL.

V and J are TRBV10-1 and TRBJ2-5; D remains ambiguous. V was pared by 3 bases and J by 1 base, with 6 bases between. This CDR3 region has 13 residues. Germline CDR1 is WNHNN and CDR2 is SYGVQD (reference sequence). The CDR3 loop reads CASSELVQETQYF. CDR3 in DNA: TGCGCCAGCAGTGAACTTGTCCAAGAGACCCAGTACTTC.

DNA of the CDR3: TGTGCCTGGAGCCCCTTGGCGGGGAGGGGAAACACCATATATTTT. It specifies CAWSPLAGRGNTIYF. The chain employs TRBV30 and TRBJ1-3; D is unclear. CDR3 length: 15 residues. Germline lookup yields CDR1 GTSNPN and CDR2 SVGIG (reference sequence). Trimming shortened V by 3 bases and J by 4 bases, and 16 bases separated the two germline ends.

The J gene is TRBJ1-2, the V gene TRBV9; D call uncertain. CDR3 length equals 14 residues. V lost 1 base and J lost 2, with 9 bases in between. Germline loops: CDR1 SGDLS, CDR2 YYNGEE. The CDR3 region has the DNA TGTGCCAGCAGCGTATACGGGGAGAACTATGGCTACACCTTC. Amino acids: CASSVYGENYGYTF.

J is TRBJ2-3 and V is TRBV7-9, with 9 bases that match TRBD1. J lost 2 bases, V lost 4 bases, and 4 bases had no gene match. The germline gives CDR1 SEHNR, CDR2 FQNEAQ (reference sequence). The CDR3 extends over 15 amino acids. CDR3 sequence: CASSSGTGITDTQYF. DNA for the CDR3: TGTGCCAGCAGCTCCGGGACAGGGATCACAGATACGCAGTATTTT.

The chain has TRBV28 and TRBJ2-6, with a weak D call TRBD1 (6 bases). V was shortened by 3 bases and J by 2 bases, with 11 bases between the two germline ends. The CDR3 contains 16 residues. In germline, CDR1 is MDHEN, CDR2 SYDVKM. The chain's CDR3 is CASSLPGTPGANVLTF. CDR3 sequence (DNA): TGTGCCAGCAGTTTGCCCGGGACACCTGGGGCCAACGTCCTGACTTTC.

This clone was seen a handful of times. V and J are TRBV6-4 and TRBJ1-1, with 7 bases fitting TRBD1. The J segment lost 1 base and the V segment lost 3 bases, leaving 5 bases of the junction unmatched. CDR1 is MRHNA, CDR2 SNTAGT, per germline. The CDR3 covers 15 residues. CDR3 in amino acids: CASSEGTEANTEAFF. CDR3 nucleotide sequence: TGTGCCAGCAGTGAAGGGACAGAGGCGAACACTGAAGCTTTCTTT.

V usage is TRBV7-2 and J usage is TRBJ2-1, with a possible D match to TRBD2 (5 bases). V lost 0 bases and J 9 bases, leaving 15 bases between the germline ends. The CDR3 spans 15 residues. CDR1 and CDR2 (germline): SGHTA, FQGNSA. The CDR3 DNA follows: TGTGCCAGCAGCTTAGCAGGAGGCCTGAGACCTGAGCAGTTCTTC. It encodes CASSLAGGLRPEQFF.

The chain carries TRBV28 and TRBJ2-3; TRBD2 matches 8 bases. V was clipped by 5 bases and J by 2 bases; unmatched bases: 12. Germline CDR1 reads MDHEN; CDR2 reads SYDVKM. This CDR3 has 17 amino acids. The CDR3 bases are TGTGCCAGCAGTCCGGGGGGGGTAGCGGGATCCACAGATACGCAGTATTTT. Translated, it gives CASSPGGVAGSTDTQYF.

V is TRBV7-8 and J is TRBJ2-1; D remains ambiguous. CDR3 length equals 14 residues. With 5 bases removed from V and 4 bases from J, the gap between germline ends came to 12 bases. Germline V lookup: CDR1 SGHVS, CDR2 FQNEAQ. The DNA for the CDR3 is TGTGCCAGCAGCCTCAGGCTCCTGTACAATGAGCAGTTCTTC. It translates to CASSLRLLYNEQFF.

CDR3 bases: TGTGCCAGCAGCCCGGTCGACAGCTACGAGCAGTACTTC. The encoded protein is CASSPVDSYEQYF. V gene TRBV5-4 combines with J gene TRBJ2-7; tentatively, D is TRBD1 (5 bases). Germline V lookup: CDR1 SGHNT, CDR2 YYREEE (reference sequence). The CDR3 extends over 13 amino acids. Trimming pared 4 bases from V and 3 bases from J, leaving 11 bases between.

V is TRBV6-1 and J is TRBJ1-5; 7 nucleotides agree with TRBD1. Germline-derived CDR1 and CDR2 are MNHNS and SASEGT. V shed 7 bases, J shed 4 bases, and the junction held 7 bases outside the gene matches. The CDR3 loop spans 14 amino acids. CDR3 bases: TGTGCCAGCACAGCGTCAGGGGGTAATCAGCCCCAGCATTTT. Translated: CASTASGGNQPQHF.

This clone was counted only a few times. The chain recombines TRBV28 with TRBJ2-3; TRBD1 might be the D (5 bases). The V gene's germline CDR1 is MDHEN and CDR2 SYDVKM. The CDR3 is made up of 15 amino acids. The V and J ends lost 6 bases and 2 bases respectively, with 15 bases between them. The CDR3: CASSTPGRPTDTQYF. In nucleotides, the CDR3 is TGTGCCAGCAGCACCCCAGGGCGGCCCACAGATACGCAGTATTTT.

This rearrangement joins TRBV6-5 to TRBJ2-3; tentative D call: TRBD2 (5 bases). Germline lookup yields CDR1 MNHEY and CDR2 SVGAGI. V gave up 0 bases and J gave up 6 bases, with 10 bases separating them. This CDR3 region has 14 residues. The CDR3 protein is CASSYSGGSDTQYF. The CDR3 DNA reads TGTGCCAGCAGTTACTCCGGAGGTTCTGATACGCAGTATTTT.

This clone was seen more than once but under ten times. The gene calls are TRBV25-1 and TRBJ1-3; D is possibly TRBD1 (6 bases). The CDR3 sequence is 17 residues long. Germline V gene lookup returns CDR1 MGHDK and CDR2 SYGVNS. V lost 1 base to trimming and J lost 5 bases, with 18 bases between them. The CDR3 is CASSESVPRGNRNTIYF. DNA for the CDR3: TGTGCCAGCAGTGAATCTGTTCCCAGGGGTAACAGAAACACCATATATTTT.

The rearrangement uses TRBV9 and TRBJ2-3; the D is unclear. CDR1 is SGDLS, CDR2 YYNGEE, per germline. This CDR3 is built from 12 residues. The V end lost 0 bases, the J end lost 4 bases, and 3 bases lay between the germline ends. Written as DNA, the CDR3 is TGTGCCAGCAGCGTAGCGTCAGATACGCAGTATTTT. This gives the protein CASSVASDTQYF. Based on the CDR3 plus reference TRBV9 and TRBJ2-3, the full variable domain is DSGVTQTPKHLITATGQRVTLRCSPRSGDLSVYWYQQSLDQGLQFLIQYYNGEERAKGNILERFSAQQFPDLHSELNLSSLELGDSALYFCASSVASDTQYFGPGTRLTVL.

The table lists this clone with a few counts. V usage is TRBV2 and J usage is TRBJ2-3; possibly TRBD2 for D (6 bases). The germline V gene encodes CDR1 SNHLY and CDR2 FYNNEI. V lost 7 bases and J lost 6, with 17 bases in between. This CDR3 contains 14 residues. CDR3 region: CASTASGSDDTQYF. For the CDR3, the DNA is TGTGCCAGCACTGCAAGCGGGTCAGACGATACGCAGTATTTT.

The J gene is TRBJ2-3, the V gene TRBV25-1, with TRBD2 matching 7 bases. This CDR3 contains 14 residues. With 6 bases clipped from V and 2 bases from J, the junction kept 5 bases outside the gene matches. Germline CDR1 reads MGHDK; CDR2 reads SYGVNS. The CDR3 loop is CASRRGGTTDTQYF. The CDR3 DNA is TGTGCCAGCAGGAGGGGAGGGACCACAGATACGCAGTATTTT.

Notes on this clone: At one end the junction does not follow the germline gene, possibly because of a read error. The V and J genes are TRBV7-9 and TRBJ2-3; 9 nucleotides align to TRBD2. Germline V gives CDR1 SEHNR, CDR2 FQNEAQ (reference sequence). This CDR3 spans 15 amino acids. CDR3 protein: CSSSLERGATDTQYF. CDR3 nucleotide sequence: TGTTCCAGCAGCTTAGAGCGGGGGGCCACAGATACGCAGTATTTT. Full variable domain (outside the CDR3, taken from reference TRBV7-9 and TRBJ2-3): DTGVSQNPRHKITKRGQNVTFRCDPISEHNRLYWYRQTLGQGPEFLTYFQNEAQLEKSRLLSDRFSAERPKGSFSTLEIQRTEQGDSAMYLCSSSLERGATDTQYFGPGTRLTVL.

The CDR3 DNA follows: TGTGCCAGCACCTCGTCCGGGAATGAAAAACTGTTTTTT. This translates into CASTSSGNEKLFF. The gene calls are TRBV7-9 and TRBJ1-4; D is unclear. Trimming left V 7 bases short and J 5 bases short, with 11 bases between. Germline assignment: CDR1 SEHNR and CDR2 FQNEAQ (reference sequence). The CDR3 spans 13 residues.

Only one count was recorded for this clone. Germline and junction disagree at one end, which may indicate a read error. The chain joins TRBV27 to TRBJ2-7, with 8 bases aligning to TRBD1. The CDR3 consists of 15 residues. Germline assignment: CDR1 MNHEY and CDR2 SMNVEV (reference sequence). The CDR3 sequence is CASTLNRGFLYEQYF. The CDR3 DNA reads TGTGCCAGCACTTTAAACAGGGGGTTTCTTTACGAGCAGTACTTC.

This clone has only a few counts. The chain links TRBV19 to TRBJ1-4; no clear D. The CDR3 extends over 15 amino acids. The V end was cut by 6 bases, the J end by 0 bases, with 11 bases between. Per germline, CDR1 LNHDA and CDR2 SQIVND (reference sequence). CDR3 DNA: TGTGCCAGTAGCCGTTTTCCTACAACTAATGAAAAACTGTTTTTT. It is translated as CASSRFPTTNEKLFF.

V and J are TRBV2 and TRBJ2-5, with D possibly matching TRBD2 (5 bases). CDR3 length: 15 residues. CDR1 SNHLY and CDR2 FYNNEI come from the germline V gene. The germline V and J ends were trimmed by 6 bases and 5 bases, with 19 bases remaining between them. Written as DNA, the CDR3 is TGTGCCAGCAGGGCGCCGGGGTACTTATCTGAGACCCAGTACTTC. This encodes CASRAPGYLSETQYF.

This clone was seen once. This sequence joins TRBV27 and TRBJ2-1; the D is unclear. V lost 2 bases and J 0 bases, leaving 20 bases between the germline ends. Germline V gene lookup returns CDR1 MNHEY and CDR2 SMNVEV (reference sequence). This CDR3 contains 19 residues. The CDR3 DNA follows: TGTGCCAGCAGTTTAGCAGTACCCTTTGACAAGAGCTCCTACAATGAGCAGTTCTTC. Translation gives CASSLAVPFDKSSYNEQFF.

This clone was observed a handful of times. V gene TRBV29-1 combines with J gene TRBJ2-7; tentative D call: TRBD2 (5 bases). This CDR3 has 15 residues. V shed 0 bases and J shed 6 bases, with 18 bases lying between them. CDR1 is SQVTM and CDR2 is ANQGSEA in the germline V gene. The DNA of the CDR3 is TGCAGCGTTGAAGATCCGGAGTTTCACGGGGTCGAGCAGTACTTC. The encoded protein is CSVEDPEFHGVEQYF.

This rearrangement joins TRBV27 to TRBJ2-7, with D possibly being TRBD2 (6 bases). The CDR3 has 11 residues. Trimming removed 2 bases at V and 7 bases at J, with 6 bases between. Germline V lookup: CDR1 MNHEY, CDR2 SMNVEV (reference sequence). The CDR3 nucleotides read TGTGCCAGCAGTTTAGCGGGAGAGCAGTACTTC. This translates into CASSLAGEQYF.